The 15 T cell receptor beta chains below all came from one sample that was sequenced in a study of T-cell reconstitution after alpha-beta-depleted transplantation in children. During its preparation, the TCRbeta library received unique molecular identifiers. TCRdb itself ran the PCR reads through MiXCR, one entry per CDR3 protein. The sample shows approximately 1,000,000 distinct CDR3 sequences, 25% to 30% of them seen only once. The sample in question was PBMCs, mostly from graft donor cells, obtained 360 days after TCRalphabeta/CD19-depleted stem cell transplant. The receptors were gathered from a boy in the first two years of life who had a stem cell transplant for SCID, so the T cells may come from the graft donor.

The J gene is TRBJ2-3, the V gene TRBV5-1, with 13 bases identical to TRBD2. Germline V gene sequence: CDR1 SGHRS, CDR2 YFSETQ. The J segment lost 5 bases and the V segment lost 4 bases, leaving 7 bases of the junction unmatched. CDR3 length equals 16 residues. Here the CDR3 reads CASSLQLAGGLDTQYF. CDR3 nucleotide sequence: TGCGCCAGCAGCCTCCAACTAGCGGGGGGGCTAGATACGCAGTATTTT.

The genes are TRBV12-3 or TRBV12-4 and TRBJ2-1; D gene uncertain. This CDR3 contains 16 residues. The V end lost 4 bases, the J end lost 0 bases, and 13 bases lay between the germline ends. CDR3: CASSSALGSSYNEQFF. In DNA form, the CDR3 reads TGTGCCAGCAGTTCCGCCCTCGGTAGCTCCTACAATGAGCAGTTCTTC.

This clonotype was recorded a few times. The V call is TRBV20-1, the J call TRBJ1-2; D is undetermined. V gave up 3 bases and J gave up 2 bases, with 10 bases separating them. CDR1 DFQATT and CDR2 SNEGSKA come from the germline V gene (reference sequence). This CDR3 is built from 13 residues. This CDR3 reads CSASVGYNYGYTF. Written as DNA, the CDR3 is TGCAGTGCTAGCGTAGGGTACAACTATGGCTACACCTTC.

The rearrangement uses TRBV5-1 and TRBJ2-1, with D possibly matching TRBD2 (5 bases). V was clipped by 4 bases and J by 4 bases, with 9 bases between them. CDR1 and CDR2 from the germline V gene are SGHRS and YFSETQ. The CDR3 has 13 amino acids. Here the CDR3 reads CASSIRGYNEQFF. Written as DNA, the CDR3 is TGCGCCAGCAGCATACGGGGATACAATGAGCAGTTCTTC. The whole variable domain, remainder taken from reference TRBV5-1 and TRBJ2-1, is KAGVTQTPRYLIKTRGQQVTLSCSPISGHRSVSWYQQTPGQGLQFLFEYFSETQRNKGNFPGRFSGRQFSNSRSEMNVSTLELGDSALYLCASSIRGYNEQFFGPGTRLTVL.

The gene calls are TRBV7-9 and TRBJ2-1, with no clear D. The CDR3 consists of 15 residues. Trimming removed 0 bases at V and 7 bases at J, with 13 bases between. The V gene's germline CDR1 is SEHNR and CDR2 FQNEAQ (reference sequence). The CDR3: CASSLARGVGNEQFF. CDR3 bases: TGTGCCAGCAGCTTAGCCCGTGGAGTAGGGAATGAGCAGTTCTTC.

This clonotype was detected a few times. In DNA form, the CDR3 reads TGTGCCAGCACCCCGAGCGGGGACACCGGGGAGCTGTTTTTT. Translation: CASTPSGDTGELFF. This chain joins TRBV12-3 or TRBV12-4 and TRBJ2-2, with TRBD2 identical over 7 bases. V was clipped by 7 bases and J by 3 bases; unmatched bases: 5. The CDR3 sequence is 14 residues long.

The V call is TRBV5-1, the J call TRBJ2-1; TRBD2 agrees at 7 bases. Germline lookup yields CDR1 SGHRS and CDR2 YFSETQ. Unmatched junction bases numbered 10, after V lost 0 bases and J lost 7 bases. The CDR3 loop spans 16 amino acids. In DNA, the CDR3 is TGCGCCAGCAGCTTGGAAGGACTAGGGAGATGGAATGAGCAGTTCTTC. This gives the protein CASSLEGLGRWNEQFF.

This rearrangement joins TRBV5-1 to TRBJ1-2; D gene unclear. Germline CDR1 reads SGHRS; CDR2 reads YFSETQ. V was clipped by 0 bases and J by 0 bases, with 9 bases between them. The CDR3 totals 15 residues. The CDR3 nucleotides read TGCGCCAGCAGCTTGGACAGCCCAGCTAACTATGGCTACACCTTC. Its protein is CASSLDSPANYGYTF.

The CDR3 region has the DNA TGTGCCAGCAGCTTAGTAGAGACTAGCGGCTACAATGAGCAGTTCTTC. Its translation: CASSLVETSGYNEQFF. V gene TRBV7-7 combines with J gene TRBJ2-1; 9 bases map to TRBD2. V was clipped by 1 base and J by 3 bases; unmatched bases: 4. From germline, CDR1 is SSHAT and CDR2 FNYEAQ (reference sequence). CDR3 length: 16 amino acids.

J is TRBJ1-2 and V is TRBV5-6, with 7 bases fitting TRBD1. The CDR3 totals 15 residues. Germline CDR1 SGHDT, CDR2 YYEEEE. V gave up 4 bases and J gave up 6 bases; unmatched junction bases: 12. CDR3 sequence reads: CASSLLRDSFHGYTF. DNA of the CDR3: TGTGCCAGCAGCCTTCTAAGGGACAGCTTTCATGGCTACACCTTC.

This clonotype has ten or more counts. The chain has TRBV7-2 and TRBJ2-1; 9 nucleotides align to TRBD2. The CDR3 has 17 amino acids. The germline V gene encodes CDR1 SGHTA and CDR2 FQGNSA. Trimming took 1 base from V and 2 from J; bases not matched to a gene: 6. The CDR3 coding sequence is TGTGCCAGCAGCTTAGTTAGCGGGGGTATTACCTACAATGAGCAGTTCTTC. Amino acid sequence: CASSLVSGGITYNEQFF.

The J gene is TRBJ2-6, the V gene TRBV6-1, with 8 bases aligning to TRBD1. Trimming cost V 6 bases and J 0 bases; bases outside gene matches: 13. The germline gives CDR1 MNHNS, CDR2 SASEGT. This CDR3 is built from 19 residues. CDR3 DNA: TGTGCCAGCAGCAGGACAGGGCATTTGATCCTCTCTGGGGCCAACGTCCTGACTTTC. Translating gives CASSRTGHLILSGANVLTF.

The J gene is TRBJ2-3, the V gene TRBV3-1, with D possibly TRBD2 on 5 matching bases. The CDR3 contains 16 residues. V was clipped by 0 bases and J by 0 bases, with 10 bases between them. Germline V CDR1 and CDR2: LGHDT, YNNKEL (reference sequence). In nucleotides, the CDR3 is TGTGCCAGCAGCCAAGATGAGGGCGGAAGCACAGATACGCAGTATTTT. This codes for CASSQDEGGSTDTQYF.

The chain employs TRBV28 and TRBJ1-5; D remains unclear. V dropped 5 bases and J dropped 0 bases, with 14 bases sitting between them. This CDR3 is 16 amino acids long. Per the germline V gene, CDR1 is MDHEN and CDR2 is SYDVKM. DNA of the CDR3: TGTGCCAGCAGTCCTAGGTGGACGGATAGCAATCAGCCCCAGCATTTT. Translation: CASSPRWTDSNQPQHF.

This clonotype has more than one count but fewer than ten. J is TRBJ1-1 and V is TRBV7-9, with D possibly being TRBD1 (5 bases). The CDR3 has 13 residues. V dropped 6 bases and J dropped 7 bases, with 15 bases sitting between them. Germline CDR1 and CDR2: SEHNR and FQNEAQ (reference sequence). CDR3 DNA sequence: TGTGCCAGCAGTTCGGGACCTGCGGGTGAAGCTTTCTTT. This translates into CASSSGPAGEAFF.